This T cell receptor beta chain was documented in a study of cytomegalovirus exposure and HLA in healthy donors. The CDR3 totals 18 residues. Per the germline V gene, CDR1 is SGHRS and CDR2 is YFSETQ. V trimming: 4 bases; J trimming: 0 bases; junction bases outside the gene matches: 12. The PCR contained 60 Vbeta and 13 Jbeta primers. Generated by immunoSEQ multiplex PCR, the TCRdb table keeps only in-frame clones and is missing some. The sample totals 55,000 or so clones. Every donor was a healthy person donating bone marrow. The genes are TRBV5-1 and TRBJ1-4; 7 bases fit TRBD1. The sample comprised PBMCs. The sequence was collected from a woman aged 30 to 39 in good health and CMV-seropositive. CDR3 in amino acids: CASSERGTELATNEKLFF. CDR3 DNA sequence: TGCGCCAGCAGCGAGAGAGGGACAGAGCTTGCAACTAATGAAAAACTGTTTTTT.